This T cell receptor (beta chain) was captured in a study of blood T cell repertoires in COVID-19. Per the original methods: Nucleated cell number was recorded as an estimate derived from reference gene primer amplification. Clones were read by immunoSEQ multiplex PCR, and TCRdb kept only the in-frame ones, dropping some. D and trimming were read from the DNA, whereas the V and J calls and clone size are those reported in that table. This sample has 12,000 or so clones, with 60% to 75% found just once. Material: peripheral blood. The receptor was isolated from a man aged 55 to 70 with COVID-19, enrolled during active disease.

CDR3 nucleotides: TGTGCCAGCAGCCCCAGGCGAGATCAGCCCCAGCATTTT. Translation: CASSPRRDQPQHF. V is TRBV6-6 and J is TRBJ1-5; no reliable D call. This CDR3 comprises 13 residues. Germline values: CDR1 MNHNY, CDR2 SVGAGI (reference sequence). V gave up 6 bases and J gave up 5 bases, with 11 bases separating them.